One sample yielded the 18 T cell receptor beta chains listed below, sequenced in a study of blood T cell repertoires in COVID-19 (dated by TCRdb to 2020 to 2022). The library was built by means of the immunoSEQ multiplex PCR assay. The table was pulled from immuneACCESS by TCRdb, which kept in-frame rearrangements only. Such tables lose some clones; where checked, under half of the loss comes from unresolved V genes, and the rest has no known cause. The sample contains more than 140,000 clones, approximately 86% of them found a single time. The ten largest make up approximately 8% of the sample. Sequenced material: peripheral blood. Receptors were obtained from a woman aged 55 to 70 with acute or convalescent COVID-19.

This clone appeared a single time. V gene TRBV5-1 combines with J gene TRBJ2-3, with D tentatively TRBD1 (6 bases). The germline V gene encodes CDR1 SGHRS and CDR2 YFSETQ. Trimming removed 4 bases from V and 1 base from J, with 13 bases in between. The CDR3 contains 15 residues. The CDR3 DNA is TGCGCCAGCAGCATACGGGACATTCGCACAGATACGCAGTATTTT. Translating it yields CASSIRDIRTDTQYF.

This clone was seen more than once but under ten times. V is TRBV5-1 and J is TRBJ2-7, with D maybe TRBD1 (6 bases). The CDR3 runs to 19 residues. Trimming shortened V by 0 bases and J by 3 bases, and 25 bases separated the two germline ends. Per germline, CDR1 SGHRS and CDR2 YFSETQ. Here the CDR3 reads CASSLGDAIDRSPFYEQYF. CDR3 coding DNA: TGCGCCAGCAGCTTGGGAGATGCAATTGACAGGTCACCTTTCTACGAGCAGTACTTC. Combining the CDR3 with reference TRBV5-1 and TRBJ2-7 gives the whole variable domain KAGVTQTPRYLIKTRGQQVTLSCSPISGHRSVSWYQQTPGQGLQFLFEYFSETQRNKGNFPGRFSGRQFSNSRSEMNVSTLELGDSALYLCASSLGDAIDRSPFYEQYFGPGTRLTVT.

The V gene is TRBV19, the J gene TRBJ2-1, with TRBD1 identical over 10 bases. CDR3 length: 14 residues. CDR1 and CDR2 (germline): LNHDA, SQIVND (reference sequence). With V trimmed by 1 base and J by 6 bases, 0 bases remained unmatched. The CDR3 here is CASSIGTGGNEQFF. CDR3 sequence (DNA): TGTGCCAGTAGTATAGGGACAGGGGGCAATGAGCAGTTCTTC.

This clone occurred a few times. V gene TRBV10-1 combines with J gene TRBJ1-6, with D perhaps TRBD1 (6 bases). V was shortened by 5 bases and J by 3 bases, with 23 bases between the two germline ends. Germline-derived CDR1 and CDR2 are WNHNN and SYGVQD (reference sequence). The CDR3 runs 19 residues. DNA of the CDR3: TGCGCCAGCAGTTACCGGGACACCAACTATGTCTGCTATAATTCACCCCTCCACTTT. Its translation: CASSYRDTNYVCYNSPLHF.

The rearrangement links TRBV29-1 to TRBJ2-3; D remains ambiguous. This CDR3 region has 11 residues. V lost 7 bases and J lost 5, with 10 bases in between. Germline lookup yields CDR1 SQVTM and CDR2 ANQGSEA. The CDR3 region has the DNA TGCAGCGCCGAGTATTTAGATACGCAGTATTTT. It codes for CSAEYLDTQYF.

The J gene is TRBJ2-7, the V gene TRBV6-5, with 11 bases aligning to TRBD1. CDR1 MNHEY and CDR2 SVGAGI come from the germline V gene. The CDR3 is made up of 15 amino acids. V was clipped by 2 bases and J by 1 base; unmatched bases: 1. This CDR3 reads CASSYGQGASYEQYF. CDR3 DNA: TGTGCCAGCAGTTACGGACAGGGGGCGTCCTACGAGCAGTACTTC.

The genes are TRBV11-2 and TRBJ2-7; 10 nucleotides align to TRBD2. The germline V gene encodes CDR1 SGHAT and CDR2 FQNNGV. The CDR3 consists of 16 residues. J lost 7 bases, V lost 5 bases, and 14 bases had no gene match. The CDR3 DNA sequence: TGTGCCAGCAGCCGCCAACTAGCGGGGCTTGGAAAGGAGCAGTACTTC. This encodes CASSRQLAGLGKEQYF.

The CDR3 DNA is TGTGCCAGCAGCTTATATAGCGGGGGGGGAATCGATGAGCAGTTCTTC. This encodes CASSLYSGGGIDEQFF. This chain links TRBV11-2 with TRBJ2-1, with 11 bases identical to TRBD2. CDR3 length: 16 residues. The germline V gene encodes CDR1 SGHAT and CDR2 FQNNGV. V shed 2 bases, J shed 8 bases, and the junction held 8 bases outside the gene matches.

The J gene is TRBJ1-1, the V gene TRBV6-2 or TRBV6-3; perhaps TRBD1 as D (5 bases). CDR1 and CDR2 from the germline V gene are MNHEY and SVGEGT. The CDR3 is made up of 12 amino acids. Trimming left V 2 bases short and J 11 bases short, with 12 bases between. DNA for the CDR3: TGTGCCAGCAGTTACGTCCAGGGCACGGCTTTCTTT. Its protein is CASSYVQGTAFF.

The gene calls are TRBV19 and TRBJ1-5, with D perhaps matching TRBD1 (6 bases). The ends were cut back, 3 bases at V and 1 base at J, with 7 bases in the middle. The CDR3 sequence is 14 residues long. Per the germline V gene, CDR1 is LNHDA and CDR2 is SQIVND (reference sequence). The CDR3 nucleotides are TGTGCCAGTAGTATTGGGACAAGCAATCAGCCCCAGCATTTT. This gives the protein CASSIGTSNQPQHF. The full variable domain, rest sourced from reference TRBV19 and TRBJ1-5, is DGGITQSPKYLFRKEGQNVTLSCEQNLNHDAMYWYRQDPGQGLRLIYYSQIVNDFQKGDIAEGYSVSREKKESFPLTVTSAQKNPTAFYLCASSIGTSNQPQHFGDGTRLSIL.

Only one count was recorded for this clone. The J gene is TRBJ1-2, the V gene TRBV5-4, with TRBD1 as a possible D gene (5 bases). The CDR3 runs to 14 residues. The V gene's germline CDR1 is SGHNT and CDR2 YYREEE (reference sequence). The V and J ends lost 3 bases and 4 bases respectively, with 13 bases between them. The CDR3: CASSWDREGYGYTF. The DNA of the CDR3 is TGTGCCAGCAGCTGGGACCGGGAGGGCTATGGCTACACCTTC.

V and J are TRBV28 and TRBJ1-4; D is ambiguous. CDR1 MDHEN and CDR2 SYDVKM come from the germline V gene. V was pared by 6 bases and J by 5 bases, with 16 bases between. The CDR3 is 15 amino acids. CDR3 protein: CASSRPRSGNEKLFF. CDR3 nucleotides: TGTGCCAGCAGCCGCCCTCGGTCCGGGAATGAAAAACTGTTTTTT.

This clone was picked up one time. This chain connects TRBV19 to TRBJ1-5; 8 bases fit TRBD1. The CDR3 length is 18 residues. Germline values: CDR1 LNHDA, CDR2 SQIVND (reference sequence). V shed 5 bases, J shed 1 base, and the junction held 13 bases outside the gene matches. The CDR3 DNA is TGTGCCAGTAGTTCCAGACAGGGGAGAAGGGGGAGCAATCAGCCCCAGCATTTT. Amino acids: CASSSRQGRRGSNQPQHF.

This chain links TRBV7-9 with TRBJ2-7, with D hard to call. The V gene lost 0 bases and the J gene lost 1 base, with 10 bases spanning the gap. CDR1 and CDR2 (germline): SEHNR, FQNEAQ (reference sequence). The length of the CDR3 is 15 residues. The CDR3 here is CASSLACRWSYEQYF. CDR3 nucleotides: TGTGCCAGCAGCTTAGCATGCAGGTGGTCCTACGAGCAGTACTTC.

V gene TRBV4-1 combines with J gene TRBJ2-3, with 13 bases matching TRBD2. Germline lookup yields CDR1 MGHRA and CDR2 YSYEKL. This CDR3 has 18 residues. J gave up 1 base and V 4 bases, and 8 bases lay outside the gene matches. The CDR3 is CASSPFAGTSGGTDTQYF. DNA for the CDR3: TGCGCCAGCAGCCCATTCGCCGGGACTAGCGGGGGCACAGATACGCAGTATTTT.

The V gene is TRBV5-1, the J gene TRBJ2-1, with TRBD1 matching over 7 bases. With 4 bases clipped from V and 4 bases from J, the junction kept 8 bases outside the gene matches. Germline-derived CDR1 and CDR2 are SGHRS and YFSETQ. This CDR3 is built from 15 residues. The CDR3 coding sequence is TGCGCCAGCAGCGCAGGGACAGATTATTACAATGAGCAGTTCTTC. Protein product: CASSAGTDYYNEQFF.

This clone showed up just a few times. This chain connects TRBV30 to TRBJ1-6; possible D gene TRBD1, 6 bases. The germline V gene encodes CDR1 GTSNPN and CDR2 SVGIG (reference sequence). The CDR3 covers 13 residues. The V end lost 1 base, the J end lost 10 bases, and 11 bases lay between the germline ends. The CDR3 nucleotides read TGTGCCTGGAGTGAGCAGGGGTACTCACCCCTCCACTTT. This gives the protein CAWSEQGYSPLHF.

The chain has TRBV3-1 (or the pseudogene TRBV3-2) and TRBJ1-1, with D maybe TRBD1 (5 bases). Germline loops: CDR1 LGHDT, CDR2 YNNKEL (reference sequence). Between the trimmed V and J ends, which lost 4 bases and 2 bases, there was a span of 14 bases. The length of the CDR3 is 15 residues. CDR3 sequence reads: CASSRPRGLNTEAFF. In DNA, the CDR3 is TGTGCCAGCAGCCGTCCAAGGGGTCTTAACACTGAAGCTTTCTTT.